Each of the 6 T cell receptor beta chains below was sequenced from the same sample in a study of shared clonotypes between healthy human individuals. This table comes from immunoSEQ multiplex PCR, and its TCRdb copy is limited to in-frame clones, with some not included. The repertoire includes about 2,500,000 clones, approximately 94% of them detected once, and 0.11% to 0.15% sits in the top ten. The sequencing sample was made of naive CD4+ T cells sorted from blood. The subset was: CD45RA+ positively selected. The receptors originated from a man aged 18 to 35 in good health.

The genes are TRBV6-6 and TRBJ1-4; D is unresolved. The V gene lost 3 bases and the J gene lost 6 bases, with 5 bases spanning the gap. CDR3 length equals 12 residues. Germline CDR1 is MNHNY and CDR2 is SVGAGI (reference sequence). In DNA, the CDR3 is TGTGCCAGCAGTTATACCGATGAAAAACTGTTTTTT. Residues: CASSYTDEKLFF.

This rearrangement joins TRBV19 to TRBJ1-4; 7 bases are shared with TRBD1. The CDR3 extends over 15 amino acids. The ends lost 8 bases at V and 5 bases at J; junction bases unmatched: 11. Germline CDR1 reads LNHDA; CDR2 reads SQIVND (reference sequence). CDR3 region: CASCRGGQTNEKLFF. DNA of the CDR3: TGTGCCAGTTGTAGGGGGGGACAGACAAATGAAAAACTGTTTTTT.

The J gene is TRBJ2-7, the V gene TRBV5-1; D remains unclear. The length of the CDR3 is 15 residues. Looked up from germline, CDR1 is SGHRS and CDR2 is YFSETQ. Trimming stripped 0 bases from V and 0 bases from J, with 10 bases between. CDR3 amino acids: CASSLVAQSSYEQYF. CDR3 nucleotide sequence: TGCGCCAGCAGCTTGGTGGCACAAAGCTCCTACGAGCAGTACTTC.

The V gene is TRBV27, the J gene TRBJ2-2; perhaps TRBD1 as D (5 bases). Germline CDR1 and CDR2: MNHEY and SMNVEV (reference sequence). The CDR3 spans 13 residues. Trimming removed 5 bases from V and 3 bases from J, with 7 bases in between. CDR3 nucleotides: TGTGCCAGCAGTCAGGGCCACACCGGGGAGCTGTTTTTT. This translates into CASSQGHTGELFF.

The gene calls are TRBV16 and TRBJ2-7; no clear D gene. Germline V lookup: CDR1 KGHSY, CDR2 FQNENV. Trimming left V 0 bases short and J 3 bases short, with 6 bases between. This CDR3 spans 13 amino acids. The chain's CDR3 is CASSQSWGYEQYF. The DNA of the CDR3 is TGTGCCAGCAGCCAATCGTGGGGCTACGAGCAGTACTTC.

A remark on this clone: The sample holds other DNA sequences that translate to the same CDR3. The chain employs TRBV7-2 and TRBJ2-7; D might be TRBD1 (5 bases). V was shortened by 1 base and J by 3 bases, with 7 bases between the two germline ends. The CDR3 spans 13 residues. Germline V gene lookup returns CDR1 SGHTA and CDR2 FQGNSA. CDR3 sequence (DNA): TGTGCCAGCAGCTTAGGGGGCATCTACGAGCAGTACTTC. Translated, it gives CASSLGGIYEQYF.